The 13 T cell receptor beta chains given below trace back to one sample, sequenced in a study of human T cells and chemical hapten exposure. Time point given: patch test 3, about 24 weeks after DPC sensitization. Treatment here: therapeutic diphenylcyclopropenone sensitization with weekly scalp DPC. TCRdb analysed the RACE reads with MiXCR anew, one entry per CDR3 protein. The sample lists 70,000 to 90,000 distinct CDR3 sequences; under 14% were seen once. The specimen comprised whole blood, sampled in connection with sensitization to the hapten diphenylcyclopropenone (DPC). These receptors came from a woman aged 45 to 65 with alopecia areata. Some clones in this sample may be carry-over from other donors' samples.

A few counts support this clonotype. This chain uses TRBV4-3 with TRBJ1-4; D gene unclear. The CDR3 length is 14 residues. V lost 6 bases and J 6 bases, leaving 14 bases between the germline ends. Looked up from germline, CDR1 is LGHNA and CDR2 is YSLEER. The CDR3 is CASRALGVDEKLFF. The CDR3 region has the DNA TGCGCCAGCAGGGCGCTTGGGGTAGATGAAAAACTGTTTTTT.

This clonotype was detected ten times or more. The rearrangement links TRBV3-1 to TRBJ2-3, with 7 bases that match TRBD2. From germline, CDR1 is LGHDT and CDR2 YNNKEL (reference sequence). V lost 4 bases, J lost 2 bases, and 9 bases stayed unmatched. The CDR3 contains 16 residues. CDR3 DNA sequence: TGTGCCAGCAGCCCGTCGCTAGCGGAATTCACAGATACGCAGTATTTT. Translated, it gives CASSPSLAEFTDTQYF.

At least ten counts were recorded for this clonotype. The chain carries TRBV6-5 and TRBJ1-1, with TRBD1 identical over 8 bases. The CDR3 has 13 residues. CDR1 is MNHEY and CDR2 is SVGAGI in the germline V gene. V lost 6 bases, J lost 5 bases, and 5 bases stayed unmatched. DNA for the CDR3: TGTGCCAGCAGCAGACAGGGGAGGACTGAAGCTTTCTTT. Protein product: CASSRQGRTEAFF.

This clonotype was seen ten or more times. The rearrangement uses TRBV7-3 and TRBJ2-3, with D perhaps being TRBD1 or TRBD2 (5 bases each). The CDR3 sequence is 13 residues long. The V and J ends lost 5 bases and 5 bases respectively, with 11 bases between them. The germline V gene encodes CDR1 SGHTA and CDR2 FQGTGA. The CDR3 spells CASSPVGGDTQYF. CDR3 sequence (DNA): TGTGCCAGCAGCCCGGTTGGGGGAGATACGCAGTATTTT.

This chain links TRBV9 with TRBJ2-2; D remains unclear. CDR1 and CDR2 (germline): SGDLS, YYNGEE. V shed 7 bases and J shed 2 bases, with 9 bases lying between them. The CDR3 is 13 residues long. The CDR3 region has the DNA TGTGCCAGCGCCAGGAGCAACACCGGGGAGCTGTTTTTT. Translated: CASARSNTGELFF.

The V and J genes are TRBV6-5 and TRBJ2-5; 9 nucleotides line up with TRBD2. The CDR3 runs to 16 residues. V dropped 4 bases and J dropped 1; count of bases not matched to a gene: 7. Germline V CDR1 and CDR2: MNHEY, SVGAGI. The CDR3 DNA follows: TGTGCCAGCAGTTGGGCGGCGGGAGGGGGCCAAGAGACCCAGTACTTC. Encoded protein: CASSWAAGGGQETQYF.

This clonotype was detected many times. CDR3 sequence reads: CASTRQGSYEQYF. The CDR3 DNA reads as TGTGCCAGCACCAGACAGGGATCCTACGAGCAGTACTTC. The rearrangement links TRBV6-6 to TRBJ2-7; 7 bases are a match to TRBD1. The CDR3 contains 13 residues. Germline V gives CDR1 MNHNY, CDR2 SVGAGI (reference sequence). With V trimmed by 7 bases and J by 1 base, 4 bases remained unmatched.

This clonotype turned up a few times. The V call is TRBV12-3 or TRBV12-4, the J call TRBJ1-1; a weak D match, TRBD1 (6 bases). V was cut by 7 bases and J by 2 bases, with 14 bases left in between. The CDR3 sequence is 14 residues long. CDR3 sequence reads: CASNLGHSNTEAFF. CDR3 in DNA: TGTGCCAGCAATCTGGGACACTCCAACACTGAAGCTTTCTTT.

The V gene is TRBV25-1, the J gene TRBJ1-5; maybe TRBD1 (6 bases). Germline V gene sequence: CDR1 MGHDK, CDR2 SYGVNS. This CDR3 is 15 amino acids long. Trimming took off 2 bases at V and 1 base at J, with 9 bases between the two ends. The CDR3 bases are TGTGCCAGCAGTGAAGGGACAAAGAGCAATCAGCCCCAGCATTTT. Translated, it gives CASSEGTKSNQPQHF.

This clonotype was seen repeatedly, ten times or more. The gene calls are TRBV18 and TRBJ2-1, with D perhaps TRBD2 (5 bases). The CDR3 totals 15 residues. CDR1 is KGHSH and CDR2 is LQKENI in the germline V gene. With 4 bases removed from V and 6 bases from J, the gap between germline ends came to 16 bases. CDR3 coding DNA: TGTGCCAGCTCACTCGATCAGCGGAGGATCAATGAGCAGTTCTTC. It encodes CASSLDQRRINEQFF.

This clonotype was found a few times. This rearrangement joins TRBV5-1 to TRBJ2-1; 8 positions agree with TRBD2. Unmatched junction bases numbered 11, after V lost 4 bases and J lost 11 bases. The CDR3 loop spans 14 amino acids. CDR1 SGHRS and CDR2 YFSETQ come from the germline V gene. CDR3 in DNA: TGCGCCAGCAGCCTCCCGGGGGGGCGAGATAAGCAGTTCTTC. Translation gives CASSLPGGRDKQFF.

The chain combines TRBV9 with TRBJ2-2; D not resolved. V dropped 3 bases and J dropped 5 bases, with 5 bases sitting between them. Germline CDR1 SGDLS, CDR2 YYNGEE. The CDR3 sequence is 12 residues long. The CDR3 DNA is TGTGCCAGCAGCGACCTAACCGGGGAGCTGTTTTTT. This translates into CASSDLTGELFF.

CDR3 bases: TGTGCCAGCAGCGTAGCTCAGGGGGAAGGGTACTTC. Amino acid sequence: CASSVAQGEGYF. V and J are TRBV9 and TRBJ2-7; TRBD1 agrees at 7 bases. V was clipped by 0 bases and J by 12 bases; unmatched bases: 6. Germline values: CDR1 SGDLS, CDR2 YYNGEE. This CDR3 is 12 amino acids long.